This TCR beta chain comes out of a study of T cells after yellow fever vaccination. Overall study findings and caveats: Sorted repertoires could include abundant contaminating clonotypes from bulk cells.

In its sample, this clonotype was seen a few times. The target antigen is unknown. From germline, CDR1 is SGHVS and CDR2 FQNEAQ. The CDR3 extends over 16 amino acids. Trimming stripped 4 bases from V and 0 bases from J, with 13 bases between. Researchers made TCR cDNA using 5'RACE template switching, and this step added a universal primer site and UMIs. TCRdb passed the 5' RACE reads through MiXCR, listing each CDR3 protein once. The sample shows about 99,000 distinct CDR3 sequences, around 5.5% of them seen only once. The sequence derives from a man between 18 and 35 years old who received the YFV17D yellow fever vaccine. Material: CD8+ T cells sorted from PBMCs, obtained 10 days after the yellow fever booster vaccination. The chain employs TRBV7-8 and TRBJ1-5; no clear D gene. The CDR3 protein is CASSSARRVSNQPQHF. CDR3 nucleotide sequence: TGTGCCAGCAGCTCAGCTCGTCGGGTTAGCAATCAGCCCCAGCATTTT.